These 28 T cell receptor beta chains were sequenced from one sample in a study of identifying expanded T cells in peripheral blood. Using immunoSEQ multiplex PCR, the repertoire was profiled, and TCRdb retains in-frame clones only, with some absent. Of roughly 75,000 clones in the sample, roughly nine tenths were seen once. The material sequenced was blood. Receptor source: a person between 18 and 70 years old in good health.

The chain joins TRBV23-1 to TRBJ1-1; tentatively, D is TRBD1 (5 bases). TRBV23-1 is treated as an ORF (open reading frame) with a function not yet certain. The CDR3 runs 18 residues. V shed 3 bases and J shed 4 bases, with 24 bases lying between them. DNA for the CDR3: TGCGCCAGCAGTCACGGTCGGGACCTTACGGGGGTTAGCACTGAAGCTTTCTTT. Translated: CASSHGRDLTGVSTEAFF.

The chain recombines TRBV7-2 with TRBJ2-7; no clear D gene. The CDR3 is 14 amino acids. Trimming took off 6 bases at V and 0 bases at J, with 12 bases between the two ends. CDR1 and CDR2 from the germline V gene are SGHTA and FQGNSA. The CDR3 DNA sequence: TGTGCCAGCAGGTTCAACTCATACTCCTACGAGCAGTACTTC. Its protein is CASRFNSYSYEQYF.

There are a few counts of this clone. The junction does not match germline at one end; this may be a read error. The rearrangement links TRBV28 to TRBJ1-2, with 8 bases identical to TRBD1. This CDR3 is built from 11 residues. Germline CDR1 reads MDHEN; CDR2 reads SYDVKM. CDR3: CASKAGGQGDF. The CDR3 coding sequence is TGTGCCAGCAAGGCAGGGGGCCAAGGGGACTTC.

The chain carries TRBV7-2 and TRBJ2-1, with D tentatively TRBD2 (5 bases). The germline V gene has CDR1 SGHTA and CDR2 FQGNSA. V dropped 0 bases and J dropped 3 bases, with 15 bases sitting between them. This CDR3 spans 17 amino acids. Here the CDR3 DNA reads TGTGCCAGCAGCTTAGCATCTCGCGCGGCGGGCTACAATGAGCAGTTCTTC. It specifies CASSLASRAAGYNEQFF. The complete variable domain, with remaining parts taken from reference TRBV7-2 and TRBJ2-1, reads GAGVSQSPSNKVTEKGKDVELRCDPISGHTALYWYRQSLGQGLEFLIYFQGNSAPDKSGLPSDRFSAERTGGSVSTLTIQRTQQEDSAVYLCASSLASRAAGYNEQFFGPGTRLTVL.

The chain couples TRBV9 to TRBJ2-7; 12 bases map to TRBD1. Per the germline V gene, CDR1 is SGDLS and CDR2 is YYNGEE. V shed 4 bases and J 4 bases; nucleotides not matched to a gene: 12. This CDR3 spans 17 amino acids. The DNA for the CDR3 is TGTGCCAGCAGCCGGGCGGGACAGGGGGCTTCTGGGTACGAGCAGTACTTC. The encoded protein is CASSRAGQGASGYEQYF.

This sequence joins TRBV7-8 and TRBJ2-2, with TRBD2 matching over 9 bases. The CDR3 is made up of 18 amino acids. V lost 5 bases and J lost 4; bases outside the gene matches: 14. Germline V gives CDR1 SGHVS, CDR2 FQNEAQ. The CDR3 DNA reads TGTGCCAGCAGCAAACAGAGACAGCCGCGGGGGGGCACCGGGGAGCTGTTTTTT. Residues: CASSKQRQPRGGTGELFF. The full variable domain, with the rest looked up from reference TRBV7-8 and TRBJ2-2, is GAGVSQSPRYKVAKRGQDVALRCDPISGHVSLFWYQQALGQGPEFLTYFQNEAQLDKSGLPSDRFFAERPEGSVSTLKIQRTQQEDSAVYLCASSKQRQPRGGTGELFFGEGSRLTVL.

This clone appeared a single time. The J gene is TRBJ1-1, the V gene TRBV7-2; 10 bases agree with TRBD1. This CDR3 is built from 15 residues. Looked up from germline, CDR1 is SGHTA and CDR2 is FQGNSA. V lost 8 bases and J lost 7; bases outside the gene matches: 13. CDR3: CASRVSTGGISEAFF. The CDR3 DNA reads TGTGCCAGCCGAGTCTCGACAGGGGGCATCAGTGAAGCTTTCTTT.

This clone was detected once. The chain carries TRBV23-1 and TRBJ1-2; D not resolved. TRBV23-1 has ORF status, its function being uncertain. V gave up 8 bases and J gave up 3 bases, with 7 bases separating them. The CDR3 loop spans 11 amino acids. The CDR3 nucleotides read TGCGCCAGCGAAGAGGACTATGGCTACACCTTC. Translation: CASEEDYGYTF.

J is TRBJ2-1 and V is TRBV6-5; 11 bases map to TRBD2. The CDR3 has 15 residues. Germline V gives CDR1 MNHEY, CDR2 SVGAGI. V shed 5 bases, J shed 3 bases, and the junction held 3 bases outside the gene matches. CDR3: CASSLAGGLYNEQFF. The DNA for the CDR3 is TGTGCCAGCAGTCTAGCGGGGGGCCTCTACAATGAGCAGTTCTTC.

This sequence joins TRBV9 and TRBJ2-7, with a tentative D call TRBD2 (5 bases). With 3 bases removed from V and 5 bases from J, the gap between germline ends came to 9 bases. This CDR3 is built from 12 residues. Germline CDR1 and CDR2: SGDLS and YYNGEE. In nucleotides, the CDR3 is TGTGCCAGCAGCGGCGGGTCCGACGAGCAGTACTTC. It yields the protein CASSGGSDEQYF.

The J gene is TRBJ1-3, the V gene TRBV5-1; D possibly corresponds to TRBD1 (6 bases). The CDR3 runs to 16 residues. Germline V gene lookup returns CDR1 SGHRS and CDR2 YFSETQ. Trimming removed 1 base from V and 0 bases from J, with 11 bases in between. For the CDR3, the DNA is TGCGCCAGCAGCTTGCGGACAGTCGACTCTGGAAACACCATATATTTT. Protein: CASSLRTVDSGNTIYF. Full variable domain (outside the CDR3, taken from reference TRBV5-1 and TRBJ1-3): KAGVTQTPRYLIKTRGQQVTLSCSPISGHRSVSWYQQTPGQGLQFLFEYFSETQRNKGNFPGRFSGRQFSNSRSEMNVSTLELGDSALYLCASSLRTVDSGNTIYFGEGSWLTVV.

This chain links TRBV6-5 with TRBJ2-7, with 7 bases that match TRBD2. Germline lookup yields CDR1 MNHEY and CDR2 SVGAGI. Unmatched junction bases numbered 8, after V lost 6 bases and J lost 0 bases. The CDR3 is made up of 15 amino acids. The CDR3 spells CASSGSAGVSYEQYF. CDR3 in DNA: TGTGCCAGCAGCGGTTCGGCGGGAGTCTCCTACGAGCAGTACTTC.

The rearrangement joins TRBV9 to TRBJ2-1, with 7 bases lining up with TRBD2. This CDR3 comprises 15 residues. The germline CDR1 and CDR2 sequences are SGDLS and YYNGEE. V shed 4 bases, J shed 3 bases, and the junction held 7 bases outside the gene matches. CDR3 sequence reads: CASSFSLADYNEQFF. The CDR3 DNA sequence: TGTGCCAGCAGCTTTTCTCTAGCGGACTACAATGAGCAGTTCTTC.

This chain joins TRBV4-3 and TRBJ2-3, with 15 bases identical to TRBD2. The CDR3 totals 18 residues. Per germline, CDR1 LGHNA and CDR2 YSLEER. Germline trimming cut 1 base from V and 3 bases from J; bases unmatched to any gene: 5. CDR3 protein: CASSQGTSGGAGTDTQYF. The CDR3 bases are TGCGCCAGCAGCCAAGGGACTAGCGGGGGGGCAGGGACAGATACGCAGTATTTT.

This clone showed up just a few times. This rearrangement joins TRBV10-2 to TRBJ2-7; TRBD2 aligns across 8 bases. Germline CDR1 reads WSHSY; CDR2 reads SAAADI. Trimming cost V 6 bases and J 4 bases; bases outside gene matches: 8. This CDR3 contains 14 residues. CDR3 in DNA: TGCGCCAGCAGCGACAGCGGGGGAGTATACGAGCAGTACTTC. Residues: CASSDSGGVYEQYF.

This chain links TRBV15 with TRBJ1-4; D is uncertain. V lost 3 bases and J 7 bases, leaving 12 bases between the germline ends. Germline CDR1 LNHNV, CDR2 YYDKDF (reference sequence). CDR3 length equals 14 residues. In DNA, the CDR3 is TGTGCCACCAGCAGCCGGAACCCCCCTGAAAAACTGTTTTTT. It is translated as CATSSRNPPEKLFF.

J is TRBJ2-5 and V is TRBV5-1, with TRBD2 matching over 9 bases. Trimming removed 0 bases from V and 0 bases from J; junction bases left unmatched: 6. The CDR3 totals 17 residues. From germline, CDR1 is SGHRS and CDR2 YFSETQ. In DNA, the CDR3 is TGCGCCAGCAGCTTGGGGGGACTAGCCGTTGACCAAGAGACCCAGTACTTC. Its protein is CASSLGGLAVDQETQYF.

The genes are TRBV7-8 and TRBJ2-1; TRBD1 is a possible D gene (5 bases). Germline V CDR1 and CDR2: SGHVS, FQNEAQ. The CDR3 contains 13 residues. Trimming stripped 5 bases from V and 8 bases from J, with 13 bases between. The CDR3 here is CASSPLGAHEQFF. CDR3 nucleotides: TGTGCCAGCAGCCCATTAGGGGCGCATGAGCAGTTCTTC.

The chain has TRBV28 and TRBJ2-1, with D hard to call. The germline V gene encodes CDR1 MDHEN and CDR2 SYDVKM. Trimming shortened V by 5 bases and J by 4 bases, and 9 bases separated the two germline ends. The CDR3 extends over 13 amino acids. As DNA, the CDR3 is TGTGCCAGCAGTCCGCCGGGTTACAATGAGCAGTTCTTC. Encoded protein: CASSPPGYNEQFF.

The chain employs TRBV2 and TRBJ1-4; D perhaps matches TRBD1 (6 bases). The germline V gene has CDR1 SNHLY and CDR2 FYNNEI. CDR3 size: 15 residues. Between the trimmed V and J ends, which lost 2 bases and 10 bases, there was a span of 17 bases. The CDR3 DNA reads as TGTGCCAGCAGTGAATTAGGGCAGGGGCAAGCAAAACTGTTTTTT. Amino acid sequence: CASSELGQGQAKLFF.

V and J are TRBV6-5 and TRBJ1-2; 10 nucleotides align to TRBD1. CDR1 is MNHEY, CDR2 SVGAGI, per germline. The CDR3 loop spans 16 amino acids. The V segment lost 0 bases and the J segment 5 bases; nucleotides outside the gene matches: 6. The CDR3 DNA follows: TGTGCCAGCAGTTACTCACGGACAGGGGGACTATATGGCTACACCTTC. The encoded protein is CASSYSRTGGLYGYTF.

The chain has TRBV10-2 and TRBJ1-2; D might be TRBD1 (6 bases). The CDR3 is 18 amino acids. Trimming removed 7 bases from V and 1 base from J, with 25 bases in between. The V gene's germline CDR1 is WSHSY and CDR2 SAAADI. CDR3 in amino acids: CASIGEGVTIKLNYGYTF. CDR3 bases: TGCGCCAGCATCGGTGAGGGGGTCACGATAAAACTTAACTATGGCTACACCTTC.

The rearrangement uses TRBV6-5 and TRBJ2-5, with D possibly TRBD1 on 6 matching bases. This CDR3 comprises 15 residues. V lost 6 bases, J lost 2 bases, and 16 bases lay in between. Germline V gene data show CDR1 as MNHEY and CDR2 as SVGAGI. CDR3 amino acids: CASRLLTGPQETQYF. Written as DNA, the CDR3 is TGTGCCAGCAGACTACTGACAGGTCCTCAAGAGACCCAGTACTTC.

The chain employs TRBV28 and TRBJ2-7; tentatively, D is TRBD1 or TRBD2 (5 bases each). V was trimmed by 4 bases and J by 4 bases, leaving 14 bases between them. Per germline, CDR1 MDHEN and CDR2 SYDVKM. The CDR3 is 14 amino acids. The CDR3 loop is CASSSAGTWYEQYF. The CDR3 DNA reads as TGTGCCAGCAGTTCTGCCGGGACCTGGTACGAGCAGTACTTC.

The gene calls are TRBV5-4 and TRBJ2-3, with D possibly matching TRBD1 (6 bases). The CDR3 contains 15 residues. Trimming cost V 3 bases and J 0 bases, with 11 bases left between them. CDR1 is SGHNT and CDR2 is YYREEE in the germline V gene (reference sequence). The CDR3 nucleotides are TGTGCCAGCAGCTCTGGGACACTTAGCACAGATACGCAGTATTTT. This gives the protein CASSSGTLSTDTQYF.

Only a few counts were recorded for this clone. This sequence joins TRBV6-5 and TRBJ2-6; D is possibly TRBD1 or TRBD2 (5 bases each). The CDR3 covers 16 residues. V was shortened by 4 bases and J by 4 bases, with 14 bases between the two germline ends. The germline gives CDR1 MNHEY, CDR2 SVGAGI. As DNA, the CDR3 is TGTGCCAGCAGTTTAACCGAGGGGACCGGGGCCAACGTCCTGACTTTC. Its translation: CASSLTEGTGANVLTF.

V usage is TRBV7-2 and J usage is TRBJ1-5; 7 bases fit TRBD1. The length of the CDR3 is 15 residues. The V and J ends lost 6 bases and 3 bases, in that order; junction bases with no gene match: 8. Germline V gives CDR1 SGHTA, CDR2 FQGNSA. Here the CDR3 reads CASSFGDRDNQPQHF. The CDR3, as DNA: TGTGCCAGCAGTTTTGGAGACAGGGACAATCAGCCCCAGCATTTT.

CDR3 bases: TGCAGCGTTTCGGCAGGCCAAGAGACCCAGTACTTC. Its protein is CSVSAGQETQYF. V and J are TRBV29-1 and TRBJ2-5; no reliable D call. Germline V gives CDR1 SQVTM, CDR2 ANQGSEA. CDR3 size: 12 residues. Trimming took off 5 bases at V and 1 base at J, with 8 bases between the two ends.